One and the same sample provided the 20 T cell receptor beta chains below, sequenced in a study of T cell repertoires in cytomegalovirus infection. The antigens these receptors bind are not known. MiXCR, run by TCRdb on the reads, gives a single entry per CDR3 protein. The data show about 83,000 distinct CDR3 sequences, approximately 45% seen once. The material sequenced was CD8+ T cells from cultured PBMCs, taken from culture after CMV antigen stimulation. The receptors were sampled from a human donor in good health (CMV status not recorded). Some clones in this sample may be carry-over from other donors' samples.

This clonotype was detected only a few times. The chain is built from TRBV19 and TRBJ2-3, with 12 bases fitting TRBD2. The J segment lost 0 bases and the V segment lost 5 bases, leaving 9 bases of the junction unmatched. Germline V CDR1 and CDR2: LNHDA, SQIVND (reference sequence). This CDR3 region has 18 residues. The CDR3 bases are TGTGCCAGTAGTGTACTAGCGGGAGGCCTCGAGAGCACAGATACGCAGTATTTT. The encoded protein is CASSVLAGGLESTDTQYF.

The chain combines TRBV27 with TRBJ2-3, with D uncertain. The CDR3 covers 15 residues. Trimming cost V 3 bases and J 5 bases, with 15 bases left between them. Germline values: CDR1 MNHEY, CDR2 SMNVEV (reference sequence). Written as DNA, the CDR3 is TGTGCCAGCAGTTTCGGGCCAAATTTAGTAGATACGCAGTATTTT. Translated: CASSFGPNLVDTQYF.

As DNA, the CDR3 is TGTGCCAGCAGCCCCATTACAGGGTGGGAGACCCAGTACTTC. Encoded protein: CASSPITGWETQYF. V and J are TRBV7-4 and TRBJ2-5; possibly TRBD1 for D (6 bases). This CDR3 has 14 residues. Trimming shortened V by 5 bases and J by 5 bases, and 15 bases separated the two germline ends. In germline, CDR1 is SGHVT, CDR2 SQSDAQ.

The chain recombines TRBV6-2 or TRBV6-3 with TRBJ2-7; no definite D call. Germline-derived CDR1 and CDR2 are MNHEY and SVGEGT. V shed 5 bases and J shed 6 bases, with 11 bases lying between them. This CDR3 contains 12 residues. The CDR3 reads CASSPPTGEQYF. DNA for the CDR3: TGTGCCAGCAGTCCTCCCACGGGCGAGCAGTACTTC.

This clonotype was seen more than once but under ten times. Here the CDR3 DNA reads TGTGCCAGCAGGGATAATACAGGGCCTCATGGCTACACCTTC. This sequence encodes CASRDNTGPHGYTF. V is TRBV27 and J is TRBJ1-2, with D tentatively TRBD1 (6 bases). V lost 6 bases and J lost 6, with 17 bases in between. The length of the CDR3 is 14 residues. Germline V gene data show CDR1 as MNHEY and CDR2 as SMNVEV (reference sequence).

This clonotype turned up a few times. The V and J genes are TRBV6-6 and TRBJ1-4, with D possibly matching TRBD1 (6 bases). The CDR3 contains 17 residues. Germline values: CDR1 MNHNY, CDR2 SVGAGI (reference sequence). The ends were cut back, 4 bases at V and 0 bases at J, with 15 bases in the middle. CDR3 in DNA: TGTGCCAGCAGTTCCTCCCCACAGGGAACAACTAATGAAAAACTGTTTTTT. As protein: CASSSSPQGTTNEKLFF.

The chain uses TRBV19 and TRBJ1-1, with D hard to call. Trimming removed 5 bases from V and 0 bases from J, with 16 bases in between. This CDR3 is 16 amino acids long. Germline V gene sequence: CDR1 LNHDA, CDR2 SQIVND (reference sequence). In DNA, the CDR3 is TGTGCCAGTAGTCAAGGGCTCACATTTGTGAACACTGAAGCTTTCTTT. It codes for CASSQGLTFVNTEAFF.

This clonotype turned up a few times. The J gene is TRBJ1-6, the V gene TRBV12-3 or TRBV12-4, with 7 bases lining up with TRBD1. The trim removed 0 bases at V and 11 bases at J, leaving 4 bases unmatched. CDR3 length: 14 amino acids. The CDR3 bases are TGTGCCAGCAGTTTAGCCGCAGGGGGGACACCCCTCCACTTT. Amino acid sequence: CASSLAAGGTPLHF.

This clonotype was found a few times. The CDR3 sequence is CATSGRTGVPYNTGELFF. CDR3 nucleotide sequence: TGTGCCACCAGTGGGAGGACAGGGGTCCCGTATAACACCGGGGAGCTGTTTTTT. The V gene is TRBV24-1, the J gene TRBJ2-2, with 9 bases aligning to TRBD1. Trimming took 5 bases from V and 2 from J; bases not matched to a gene: 11. Germline V gene data show CDR1 as KGHDR and CDR2 as SFDVKD. The CDR3 is 18 residues long.

This chain connects TRBV7-8 to TRBJ2-5, with D uncertain. This CDR3 is 14 amino acids long. Deletions cut 0 bases from V and 2 bases from J, with 7 bases between. Germline CDR1 and CDR2: SGHVS and FQNEAQ. The CDR3 is CASSLAADQETQYF. CDR3 nucleotides: TGTGCCAGCAGCTTAGCGGCAGATCAAGAGACCCAGTACTTC.

V gene TRBV12-3 or TRBV12-4 combines with J gene TRBJ2-7, with D perhaps assigned TRBD1 or TRBD2 (5 bases each). The V and J ends lost 2 bases and 4 bases respectively, with 12 bases between them. The CDR3 consists of 14 residues. CDR3 amino acids: CASSLQWGPYEQYF. The DNA of the CDR3 is TGTGCCAGCAGTTTACAATGGGGACCTTACGAGCAGTACTTC.

The chain uses TRBV15 and TRBJ1-4, with a tentative D call TRBD1 (5 bases). Germline V gene lookup returns CDR1 LNHNV and CDR2 YYDKDF (reference sequence). V was shortened by 7 bases and J by 6 bases, with 27 bases between the two germline ends. The CDR3 has 18 residues. CDR3 region: CATTPGPGTTQRYEKLFF. The CDR3 bases are TGTGCCACCACTCCAGGGCCCGGGACCACCCAACGGTATGAAAAACTGTTTTTT. The complete variable domain, with remaining parts taken from reference TRBV15 and TRBJ1-4, reads DAMVIQNPRYQVTQFGKPVTLSCSQTLNHNVMYWYQQKSSQAPKLLFHYYDKDFNNEADTPDNFQSRRPNTSFCFLDIRSPGLGDTAMYLCATTPGPGTTQRYEKLFFGSGTQLSVL.

The V gene is TRBV7-9, the J gene TRBJ1-4, with D possibly TRBD1 on 5 matching bases. The CDR3 runs to 16 residues. V was pared by 5 bases and J by 0 bases, with 13 bases between. Germline loops: CDR1 SEHNR, CDR2 FQNEAQ (reference sequence). CDR3 region: CASSEGTVATNEKLFF. CDR3 DNA: TGTGCCAGCAGCGAGGGGACGGTTGCAACTAATGAAAAACTGTTTTTT.

V and J are TRBV7-4 and TRBJ2-3; D unresolved. V was trimmed by 8 bases and J by 2 bases, leaving 11 bases between them. CDR1 is SGHVT and CDR2 is SQSDAQ in the germline V gene. The CDR3 has 13 residues. CDR3 region: CASRSTYTDTQYF. For the CDR3, the DNA is TGTGCCAGCCGCTCGACTTACACAGATACGCAGTATTTT.

This clonotype was seen repeatedly, ten times or more. This chain links TRBV7-6 with TRBJ2-1; 16 bases fit TRBD2. Germline CDR1 is SGHVS and CDR2 is FNYEAQ. V was pared by 3 bases and J by 0 bases, with 5 bases of the junction left unmatched. CDR3 size: 19 residues. The CDR3, as DNA: TGTGCCAGCAGCTTCGGGACTAGCGGGAGGGAGAGCTCCTACAATGAGCAGTTCTTC. It translates to CASSFGTSGRESSYNEQFF.

A few counts support this clonotype. This chain connects TRBV7-9 to TRBJ2-1, with unresolved D. The CDR3 runs to 13 residues. Per the germline V gene, CDR1 is SEHNR and CDR2 is FQNEAQ (reference sequence). The V and J ends lost 6 bases and 6 bases respectively, with 12 bases between them. DNA of the CDR3: TGTGCCAGCAGTCTTAGGAGTCTCAATGAGCAGTTCTTC. Its translation is CASSLRSLNEQFF.

The chain carries TRBV6-1 and TRBJ1-1, with unresolved D. The CDR3 runs 13 residues. Trimming pared 3 bases from V and 0 bases from J, leaving 5 bases between. Germline CDR1 and CDR2: MNHNS and SASEGT. DNA of the CDR3: TGTGCCAGCAGTGAGTGGTTGAACACTGAAGCTTTCTTT. This translates into CASSEWLNTEAFF.

The chain has TRBV7-3 and TRBJ2-1; possibly TRBD2 for D (5 bases). The CDR3 runs to 14 residues. Germline values: CDR1 SGHTA, CDR2 FQGTGA. V lost 2 bases and J 7 bases, leaving 12 bases between the germline ends. The CDR3 region is CASSLVSDPNEQFF. DNA for the CDR3: TGTGCCAGCAGCTTAGTTAGCGACCCTAATGAGCAGTTCTTC. Full variable domain (rest looked up from reference TRBV7-3 and TRBJ2-1): GAGVSQTPSNKVTEKGKYVELRCDPISGHTALYWYRQSLGQGPEFLIYFQGTGAADDSGLPNDRFFAVRPEGSVSTLKIQRTERGDSAVYLCASSLVSDPNEQFFGPGTRLTVL.

The chain joins TRBV3-1 to TRBJ2-7; D gene ambiguous. Germline V CDR1 and CDR2: LGHDT, YNNKEL (reference sequence). The V end was cut by 7 bases, the J end by 3 bases, with 7 bases between. The CDR3 contains 11 residues. Here the CDR3 reads CASKDGYEQYF. CDR3 DNA: TGTGCCAGCAAGGACGGCTACGAGCAGTACTTC.

The DNA for the CDR3 is TGTGCCACCAGTCAGACTAGCGGGAGGGCCGGCTACAATGAGCAGTTCTTC. Amino acids: CATSQTSGRAGYNEQFF. The chain is built from TRBV15 and TRBJ2-1; 14 positions agree with TRBD2. CDR1 and CDR2 from the germline V gene are LNHNV and YYDKDF (reference sequence). J lost 3 bases, V lost 6 bases, and 7 bases had no gene match. The CDR3 spans 17 residues.